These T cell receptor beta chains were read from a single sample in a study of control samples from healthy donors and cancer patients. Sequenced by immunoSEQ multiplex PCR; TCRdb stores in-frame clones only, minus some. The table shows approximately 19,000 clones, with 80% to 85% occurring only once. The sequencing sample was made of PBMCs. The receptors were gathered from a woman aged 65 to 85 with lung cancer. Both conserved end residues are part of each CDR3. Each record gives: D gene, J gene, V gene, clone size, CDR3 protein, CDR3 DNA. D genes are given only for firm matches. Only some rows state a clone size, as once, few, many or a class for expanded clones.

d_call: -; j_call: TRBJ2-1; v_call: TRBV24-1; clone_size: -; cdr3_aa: CATSDSDWGSYNEQFF; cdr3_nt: TGTGCCACCAGTGATTCTGACTGGGGGTCCTACAATGAGCAGTTCTTC
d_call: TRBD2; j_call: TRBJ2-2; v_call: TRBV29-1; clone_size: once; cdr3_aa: CSARLAAGGELFF; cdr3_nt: TGCAGCGCCCGCCTAGCGGCCGGCGGGGAGCTGTTTTTT
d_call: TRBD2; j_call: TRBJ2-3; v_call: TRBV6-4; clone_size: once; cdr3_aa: CATAGGIGDTQYF; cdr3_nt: TGTGCCACCGCGGGAGGGATAGGAGATACGCAGTATTTT
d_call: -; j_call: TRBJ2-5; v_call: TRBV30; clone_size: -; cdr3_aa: CAWRVGETQYF; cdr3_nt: TGTGCCTGGAGGGTAGGGGAGACCCAGTACTTC
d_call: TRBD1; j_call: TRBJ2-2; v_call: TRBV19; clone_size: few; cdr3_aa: CATRTGETLGELFF; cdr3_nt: TGTGCCACTCGGACAGGGGAGACCCTAGGGGAGCTGTTTTTT
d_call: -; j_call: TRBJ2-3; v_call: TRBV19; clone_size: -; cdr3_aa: CASSPRPLGSTDTQYF; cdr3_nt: TGTGCCAGTAGTCCCCGACCGCTAGGGAGCACAGATACGCAGTATTTT
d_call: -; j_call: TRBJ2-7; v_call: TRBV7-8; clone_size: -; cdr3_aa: CASTEGGADSRYEQYF; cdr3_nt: TGTGCCAGCACCGAAGGGGGTGCTGACTCCCGCTACGAGCAGTACTTC
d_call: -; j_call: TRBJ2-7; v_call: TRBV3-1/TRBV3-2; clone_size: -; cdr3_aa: CASSQGYEQYF; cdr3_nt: TGTGCCAGCAGCCAGGGGTACGAGCAGTACTTC
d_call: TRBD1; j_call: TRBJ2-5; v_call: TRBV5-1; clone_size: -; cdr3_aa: CASSWGTVQETQYF; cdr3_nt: TGCGCCAGCAGCTGGGGGACAGTCCAAGAGACCCAGTACTTC
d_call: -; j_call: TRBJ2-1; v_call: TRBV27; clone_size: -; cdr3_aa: CASSLRQVIDNEQFF; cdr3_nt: TGTGCCAGCAGTTTAAGGCAGGTTATCGACAATGAGCAGTTCTTC
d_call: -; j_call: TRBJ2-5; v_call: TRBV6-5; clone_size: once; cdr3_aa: CASSEMETQYF; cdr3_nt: TGTGCCAGCAGCGAGATGGAGACCCAGTACTTC
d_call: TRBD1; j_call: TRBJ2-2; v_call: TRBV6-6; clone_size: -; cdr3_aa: CATGQGAGNGELFF; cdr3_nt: TGTGCCACGGGACAGGGGGCAGGAAACGGGGAGCTGTTTTTT
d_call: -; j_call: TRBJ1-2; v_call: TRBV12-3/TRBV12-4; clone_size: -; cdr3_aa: CASSEQGYGYTF; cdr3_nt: TGTGCCAGCAGCGAACAGGGCTATGGCTACACCTTC
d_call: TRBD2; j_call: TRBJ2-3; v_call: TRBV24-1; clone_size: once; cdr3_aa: CATRKAGADTDTQYF; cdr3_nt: TGTGCCACCAGAAAAGCGGGAGCGGACACAGATACGCAGTATTTT
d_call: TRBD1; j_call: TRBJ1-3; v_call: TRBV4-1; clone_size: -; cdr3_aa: CASSYEQGGLSGNTIYF; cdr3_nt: TGCGCCAGCAGCTACGAGCAGGGGGGCCTCTCTGGAAACACCATATATTTT
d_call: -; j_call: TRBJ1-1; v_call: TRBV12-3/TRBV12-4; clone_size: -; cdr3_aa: CASSLGTTEAFF; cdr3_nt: TGTGCCAGCAGTTTGGGAACGACTGAAGCTTTCTTT
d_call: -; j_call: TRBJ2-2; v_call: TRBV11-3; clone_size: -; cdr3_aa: CASSLSRTGELFF; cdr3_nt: TGTGCCAGCAGCCTTTCGCGTACCGGGGAGCTGTTTTTT
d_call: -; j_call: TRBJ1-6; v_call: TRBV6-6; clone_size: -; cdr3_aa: CASSYSTPNSPLHF; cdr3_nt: TGTGCCAGCAGTTACTCGACCCCAAATTCACCCCTCCACTTT
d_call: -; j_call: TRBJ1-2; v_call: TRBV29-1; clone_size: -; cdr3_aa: CSVRDNYGYTF; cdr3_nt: TGCAGCGTTCGAGATAACTATGGCTACACCTTC
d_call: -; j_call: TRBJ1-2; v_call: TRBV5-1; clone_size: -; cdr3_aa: CASSSTLMGANYGYTF; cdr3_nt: TGCGCCAGCAGCTCGACGTTAATGGGGGCAAACTATGGCTACACCTTC
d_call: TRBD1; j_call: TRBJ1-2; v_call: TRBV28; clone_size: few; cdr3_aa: CASSPGQAPYGYTF; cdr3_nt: TGTGCCAGCAGCCCGGGACAGGCACCCTATGGCTACACCTTC
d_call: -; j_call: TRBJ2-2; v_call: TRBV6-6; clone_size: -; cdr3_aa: CAIRSTGELFF; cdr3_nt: TGTGCCATCCGAAGCACCGGGGAGCTGTTTTTT
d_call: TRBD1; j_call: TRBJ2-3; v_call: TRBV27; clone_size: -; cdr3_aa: CASQRDRATDTQYF; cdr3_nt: TGTGCCAGCCAAAGGGACAGGGCCACAGATACGCAGTATTTT
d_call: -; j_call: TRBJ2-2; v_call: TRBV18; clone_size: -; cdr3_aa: CASSPLRQGTGELFF; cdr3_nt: TGTGCCAGCTCACCCCTCCGGCAGGGTACCGGGGAGCTGTTTTTT
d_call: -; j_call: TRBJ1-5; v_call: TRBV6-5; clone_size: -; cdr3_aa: CASSTQGNQPQHF; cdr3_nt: TGTGCCAGCAGCACTCAAGGGAATCAGCCCCAGCATTTT
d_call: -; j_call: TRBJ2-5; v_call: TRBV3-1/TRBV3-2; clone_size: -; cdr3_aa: CASSHAKGGIFETQYF; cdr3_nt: TGTGCCAGCAGCCACGCCAAAGGAGGTATCTTTGAGACCCAGTACTTC
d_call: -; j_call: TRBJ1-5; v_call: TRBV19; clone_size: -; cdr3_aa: CASRGVYNQPQHF; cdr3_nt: TGTGCCAGTAGGGGGGTTTACAATCAGCCCCAGCATTTT
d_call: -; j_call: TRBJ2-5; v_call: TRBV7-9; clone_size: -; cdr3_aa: CASSYLGVGAQYF; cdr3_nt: TGTGCCAGCAGTTACCTCGGGGTCGGGGCCCAGTACTTC
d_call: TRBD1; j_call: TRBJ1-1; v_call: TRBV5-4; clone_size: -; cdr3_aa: CASSFEQGAMNTEAFF; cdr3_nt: TGTGCCAGCAGCTTCGAACAGGGGGCGATGAACACTGAAGCTTTCTTT